This entry lists 21 T cell receptor beta chains sequenced from one sample in a study of regulatory T cells in long-lasting Graves disease. Investigators prepared the TCR beta libraries by applying iRepertoire HTBI primers and Arm-PCR of CDR3 regions. Using its own MiXCR run on the multiplex PCR reads, TCRdb lists one record per CDR3 protein. The sample includes a few hundred thousand distinct CDR3 sequences, approximately 23% of them seen just once. Time point denoted: persistent/refractory GD, antithyroid drugs over 5 years with positive TRAb. There was RNA extracted from PBMCs, and the TCR library was made from it. The sequencing used peripheral blood mononuclear cells (PBMCs), collected when the disease was refractory, from a patient treated with antithyroid drugs. These receptors were taken from a female donor with Graves disease.

This clonotype was detected many times. The chain joins TRBV12-3 or TRBV12-4 to TRBJ1-2, with D perhaps TRBD1 (5 bases). Trimming removed 5 bases at V and 5 bases at J, with 21 bases between. The CDR3 extends over 16 amino acids. CDR3: CASSLQGVGSWYGYTF. DNA of the CDR3: TGTGCCAGCAGTCTCCAGGGTGTTGGGTCTTGGTATGGCTACACCTTC.

This clonotype was counted ten times or more. The gene calls are TRBV6-1 and TRBJ2-7; 10 nucleotides line up with TRBD1. Germline lookup yields CDR1 MNHNS and CDR2 SASEGT. This CDR3 is 15 amino acids long. J was trimmed by 3 bases and V by 5 bases; bases with no gene match: 7. DNA for the CDR3: TGTGCCAGCAGTCACGGACAGGGGGAAAGCTACGAGCAGTACTTC. Residues: CASSHGQGESYEQYF.

The gene calls are TRBV19 and TRBJ2-5; D assignment may be TRBD1 or TRBD2 (5 bases each). Germline assignment: CDR1 LNHDA and CDR2 SQIVND (reference sequence). Trimming removed 3 bases at V and 1 base at J, with 6 bases between. The CDR3 is 13 amino acids. The CDR3 sequence is CASSMGPQETQYF. The DNA of the CDR3 is TGTGCCAGTAGTATGGGACCCCAAGAGACCCAGTACTTC. The variable domain in full, completed from reference TRBV19 and TRBJ2-5, reads DGGITQSPKYLFRKEGQNVTLSCEQNLNHDAMYWYRQDPGQGLRLIYYSQIVNDFQKGDIAEGYSVSREKKESFPLTVTSAQKNPTAFYLCASSMGPQETQYFGPGTRLLVL.

As to this clonotype: A read error is possible here, since a much larger clone lies one base away. The chain couples TRBV7-2 to TRBJ1-1, with D unresolved. V was trimmed by 3 bases and J by 6 bases, leaving 11 bases between them. The CDR3 spans 13 residues. The germline V gene encodes CDR1 SGHTA and CDR2 FQGNSA. The CDR3 DNA reads TGTGCCAGCAGCTTTAGAAGGGATTCTGAAGCTTTCTTT. Its translation: CASSFRRDSEAFF.

With regard to this clonotype: This may come from a read error, since a much larger clone is one base off. The genes are TRBV15 and TRBJ1-5; weak D call: TRBD1 (6 bases). The J call may be faulty, since TRBJ2-3 better matches the DNA end. CDR1 and CDR2 (germline): LNHNV, YYDKDF (reference sequence). This CDR3 region has 14 residues. The CDR3 spells CATRNDRSNQPQYF. DNA of the CDR3: TGTGCCACCAGAAACGACAGGAGCAATCAGCCCCAGTATTTT.

This clonotype was seen ten or more times. The chain is built from TRBV12-3 or TRBV12-4 and TRBJ1-1; weak D call: TRBD1 (6 bases). CDR3 length: 13 residues. The V and J ends lost 6 bases and 7 bases respectively, with 15 bases between them. The DNA of the CDR3 is TGTGCCAGCAGCACGGACAGAGCGGGTGAAGCTTTCTTT. Translation: CASSTDRAGEAFF.

This clonotype was picked up a small number of times. This chain links TRBV29-1 with TRBJ2-4, with D possibly TRBD1 on 5 matching bases. The length of the CDR3 is 15 residues. The germline CDR1 and CDR2 sequences are SQVTM and ANQGSEA. V was trimmed by 0 bases and J by 1 base, leaving 10 bases between them. CDR3 residues: CSVEDQGSAKNIQYF. DNA of the CDR3: TGCAGCGTTGAAGATCAGGGCTCGGCCAAAAACATTCAGTACTTC.

V and J are TRBV7-2 and TRBJ2-2; D unresolved. Germline V gives CDR1 SGHTA, CDR2 FQGNSA. Between the trimmed V and J ends, which lost 2 bases and 7 bases, there was a span of 5 bases. The CDR3 runs 12 residues. CDR3 protein: CASSLPGGELFF. CDR3 bases: TGTGCCAGCAGCTTACCCGGCGGGGAGCTGTTTTTT.

This clonotype was counted at least ten times. The rearrangement joins TRBV2 to TRBJ1-2, with D perhaps TRBD1 (5 bases). V was pared by 2 bases and J by 4 bases, with 17 bases between. Germline V gives CDR1 SNHLY, CDR2 FYNNEI. The CDR3 is 16 residues long. CDR3 region: CASSETTGTAIYGYTF. The CDR3 DNA follows: TGTGCCAGCAGTGAAACTACCGGGACGGCGATCTATGGCTACACCTTC.

To note about this clonotype: A much larger clone lies a single base off, so this may be a read error. The V and J genes are TRBV12-3 or TRBV12-4 and TRBJ2-7; D remains unclear. The CDR3 spans 13 residues. Trimming removed 6 bases from V and 2 bases from J, with 11 bases in between. CDR3 in DNA: TGTGCCAGCAGGACTCCGAGCCCCTACGAGCAGTACTTC. It yields the protein CASRTPSPYEQYF.

This chain connects TRBV5-5 to TRBJ2-7; D tentatively fits TRBD1 or TRBD2 (5 bases each). Per germline, CDR1 SGHKS and CDR2 YYEKEE (reference sequence). CDR3 length: 15 amino acids. V lost 2 bases to trimming and J lost 6 bases, with 18 bases between them. Here the CDR3 DNA reads TGTGCCAGCAGCTTCAGAGGGGAGCGTTCGAGCGAGCAGTACTTC. Translating gives CASSFRGERSSEQYF.

In this sample, this clonotype turned up many times. The rearrangement links TRBV7-2 to TRBJ2-2; 9 nucleotides line up with TRBD2. V lost 5 bases and J lost 8; bases outside the gene matches: 6. The CDR3 spans 14 residues. The germline V gene encodes CDR1 SGHTA and CDR2 FQGNSA. CDR3 amino acids: CASSVTSGRGELFF. DNA for the CDR3: TGTGCCAGCAGCGTGACTAGCGGCAGAGGGGAGCTGTTTTTT.

In its sample, this clonotype was seen many times. This chain connects TRBV3-1 to TRBJ1-5; TRBD1 might be the D (5 bases). The CDR3 has 13 residues. V was clipped by 3 bases and J by 9 bases, with 12 bases between them. Germline V lookup: CDR1 LGHDT, CDR2 YNNKEL (reference sequence). The CDR3 is CASSHRGDGPQHF. In nucleotides, the CDR3 is TGTGCCAGCAGCCATCGAGGGGATGGGCCCCAGCATTTT.

The chain uses TRBV11-3 and TRBJ2-2; the match to TRBD2 covers 7 bases. Germline CDR1 reads SGHNT; CDR2 reads YENEEA. J lost 2 bases, V lost 3 bases, and 6 bases had no gene match. The length of the CDR3 is 16 residues. The CDR3 DNA reads as TGTGCCAGCAGCTTCGTGACTAGCCAAAACACCGGGGAGCTGTTTTTT. It codes for CASSFVTSQNTGELFF.

This clonotype was seen a few times. The chain couples TRBV20-1 to TRBJ2-3; 15 positions match TRBD2. J gave up 5 bases and V 1 base, and 4 bases lay outside the gene matches. The germline gives CDR1 DFQATT, CDR2 SNEGSKA (reference sequence). This CDR3 contains 16 residues. The CDR3 reads CSARAGTSGRRDTQYF. CDR3 DNA: TGCAGTGCTAGAGCCGGGACTAGCGGGAGGAGAGATACGCAGTATTTT.

This clonotype was counted ten times or more. The chain uses TRBV5-1 and TRBJ2-7, with D unclear. This CDR3 spans 12 amino acids. With 0 bases removed from V and 5 bases from J, the gap between germline ends came to 6 bases. Germline CDR1 and CDR2: SGHRS and YFSETQ. The CDR3 region has the DNA TGCGCCAGCAGCTTGGGGTTGAACGAGCAGTACTTC. It is translated as CASSLGLNEQYF.

V usage is TRBV7-2 and J usage is TRBJ2-7; 7 nucleotides line up with TRBD2. V shed 3 bases, J shed 6 bases, and the junction held 11 bases outside the gene matches. The CDR3 has 15 amino acids. CDR1 and CDR2 (germline): SGHTA, FQGNSA. The CDR3 DNA reads TGTGCCAGCAGCTTTGCCACGTCGGGAGGTTCCGAGCAGTACTTC. Protein: CASSFATSGGSEQYF.

The chain combines TRBV7-2 with TRBJ2-7, with TRBD2 identical over 7 bases. Germline loops: CDR1 SGHTA, CDR2 FQGNSA. Losses at the gene ends were 1 base for V and 2 bases for J; bases not matched to a gene: 5. CDR3 length: 15 amino acids. The CDR3, as DNA: TGTGCCAGCAGCTTAGAAGCGGGAAGGACCTACGAGCAGTACTTC. Translating it yields CASSLEAGRTYEQYF.

In its sample, this clonotype was seen many times. This chain links TRBV30 with TRBJ1-1; D remains unclear. CDR1 and CDR2 (germline): GTSNPN, SVGIG (reference sequence). This CDR3 spans 15 amino acids. V dropped 2 bases and J dropped 1 base, with 14 bases sitting between them. CDR3 sequence reads: CAWSRRAGWNTEAFF. The CDR3 DNA reads TGTGCCTGGAGTCGGCGTGCGGGGTGGAACACTGAAGCTTTCTTT. The full variable domain, its missing parts supplied by reference TRBV30 and TRBJ1-1, is SQTIHQWPATLVQPVGSPLSLECTVEGTSNPNLYWYRQAAGRGLQLLFYSVGIGQISSEVPQNLSASRPQDRQFILSSKKLLLSDSGFYLCAWSRRAGWNTEAFFGQGTRLTVV.

In this sample, this clonotype turned up a few times. This sequence joins TRBV20-1 and TRBJ2-7, with D possibly matching TRBD2 (7 bases). The CDR3 consists of 16 residues. Trimming took 0 bases from V and 1 from J, leaving 16 bases between them. The germline gives CDR1 DFQATT, CDR2 SNEGSKA (reference sequence). In DNA form, the CDR3 reads TGCAGTGCTAGAGATGAAGGGGGGGGGCCTTCCTACGAGCAGTACTTC. This translates into CSARDEGGGPSYEQYF.

This clonotype came up many times. The chain combines TRBV28 with TRBJ1-2; 10 bases map to TRBD1. Per germline, CDR1 MDHEN and CDR2 SYDVKM. This CDR3 region has 15 residues. The trim removed 5 bases at V and 7 bases at J, leaving 10 bases unmatched. The CDR3 sequence: CASSRDRGILRGYTF. The CDR3 nucleotides are TGTGCCAGCAGTAGGGACAGGGGAATTCTTCGTGGCTACACCTTC.